One sample yielded the 32 T cell receptor beta chains listed below, sequenced in a study of regulatory T cells in long-lasting Graves disease. Time point in this sample: newly diagnosed GD, antithyroid drugs for less than 3 months. Extracted PBMC RNA gave rise to the TCR library. iRepertoire HTBI primers and Arm-PCR of CDR3 regions built TCR beta libraries. TCRdb re-called the multiplex PCR reads through MiXCR, storing one row per CDR3 protein. The sample has over 500,000 distinct CDR3 sequences, 16% seen once; the top ten hold around 11%. A further study also used this sample, focusing on T cells in Graves' hyperthyroidism and ophthalmopathy.

The sequencing here drew on peripheral blood mononuclear cells (PBMCs), taken at new diagnosis, from a patient treated with antithyroid drugs. The origin of the receptors is a man aged 18 to 30 with Graves disease.

This clonotype came up many times. The chain links TRBV12-3 or TRBV12-4 to TRBJ2-1, with 11 positions matching TRBD1. This CDR3 is built from 15 residues. With 5 bases clipped from V and 7 bases from J, the junction kept 7 bases outside the gene matches. The CDR3 reads CASSPMGQGVNEQFF. In DNA form, the CDR3 reads TGTGCCAGCAGTCCCATGGGACAGGGGGTGAATGAGCAGTTCTTC.

This clonotype was seen more than once but under ten times. The V and J genes are TRBV9 and TRBJ2-3; 8 bases fit TRBD1. Germline V gene lookup returns CDR1 SGDLS and CDR2 YYNGEE. V shed 4 bases and J 5 bases; nucleotides not matched to a gene: 9. CDR3 length equals 15 residues. The CDR3 DNA sequence: TGTGCCAGCAGCACTTACAGGGGGGAAAGAGATACGCAGTATTTT. Translation gives CASSTYRGERDTQYF.

Comments on this clonotype: A clone one base away is much larger, so this may be a read error. The final CDR3 position lacks the conserved phenylalanine or tryptophan, pointing to a likely read error. The chain is built from TRBV20-1 and TRBJ1-2; possibly TRBD1 for D (6 bases). The CDR3 totals 14 residues. Germline assignment: CDR1 DFQATT and CDR2 SNEGSKA (reference sequence). Trimming shortened V by 3 bases and J by 4 bases, and 15 bases separated the two germline ends. The CDR3 DNA follows: TGCAGTGCTAGTCCCCCCCAGGGGAGCTATGGCTACACCTTG. Protein sequence: CSASPPQGSYGYTL.

This clonotype showed up just a few times. The CDR3 DNA follows: TGCAGCGAAAAGACAGGGGCCATCACCTACGAGCAGTACTTC. Protein product: CSEKTGAITYEQYF. This rearrangement joins TRBV29-1 to TRBJ2-7, with 8 bases aligning to TRBD1. This CDR3 has 14 residues. V was clipped by 7 bases and J by 2 bases; unmatched bases: 10. Germline CDR1 is SQVTM and CDR2 is ANQGSEA.

This clonotype has ten or more counts. The chain couples TRBV10-3 to TRBJ2-1; D gene unclear. CDR1 and CDR2 from the germline V gene are ENHRY and SYGVKD. The CDR3 consists of 15 residues. Trimming pared 0 bases from V and 8 bases from J, leaving 14 bases between. The CDR3 loop is CAISESATGWDEQFF. The CDR3 DNA follows: TGTGCCATCAGTGAGTCGGCGACGGGTTGGGATGAGCAGTTCTTC.

This clonotype was detected only once. This may stem from a read error, because a much larger clone lies one nucleotide away. The J gene is TRBJ2-7, the V gene TRBV30, with 9 bases identical to TRBD1. Germline V CDR1 and CDR2: GTSNPN, SVGIG (reference sequence). The ends lost 8 bases at V and 3 bases at J; junction bases unmatched: 8. The CDR3 consists of 13 residues. CDR3 sequence reads: CAIRGTGIYEQYF. The CDR3 nucleotides are TGTGCCATCAGGGGGACAGGGATCTACGAGCAGTACTTC.

Many counts were recorded for this clonotype. V and J are TRBV27 and TRBJ2-7; the D call may be TRBD1 or TRBD2 (5 bases each). Between the trimmed V and J ends, which lost 0 bases and 3 bases, there was a span of 9 bases. The CDR3 is 14 amino acids. Germline assignment: CDR1 MNHEY and CDR2 SMNVEV (reference sequence). CDR3 protein: CASSLSRGRYEQYF. DNA of the CDR3: TGTGCCAGCAGTTTATCCCGGGGCCGCTACGAGCAGTACTTC.

The chain recombines TRBV9 with TRBJ2-3; unclear D gene. V lost 3 bases and J 4 bases, leaving 12 bases between the germline ends. CDR3 length: 14 amino acids. CDR1 is SGDLS, CDR2 YYNGEE, per germline. The CDR3 bases are TGTGCCAGCAGCGACCCGAGGCGTGCAGATACGCAGTATTTT. Amino acid sequence: CASSDPRRADTQYF. Combining the CDR3 with reference TRBV9 and TRBJ2-3 gives the whole variable domain DSGVTQTPKHLITATGQRVTLRCSPRSGDLSVYWYQQSLDQGLQFLIQYYNGEERAKGNILERFSAQQFPDLHSELNLSSLELGDSALYFCASSDPRRADTQYFGPGTRLTVL.

In this sample, this clonotype turned up a few times. This chain uses TRBV20-1 with TRBJ2-7; 10 bases match TRBD2. Germline V lookup: CDR1 DFQATT, CDR2 SNEGSKA (reference sequence). V gave up 5 bases and J gave up 6 bases; unmatched junction bases: 10. The CDR3 has 14 residues. The CDR3 sequence: CSASHPSGSFEQYF. As DNA, the CDR3 is TGCAGTGCTTCCCACCCTAGCGGGAGTTTCGAGCAGTACTTC.

The J gene is TRBJ2-7, the V gene TRBV9, with 7 bases identical to TRBD1. V was pared by 4 bases and J by 3 bases, with 10 bases of the junction left unmatched. This CDR3 is 15 amino acids long. The V gene's germline CDR1 is SGDLS and CDR2 YYNGEE. Here the CDR3 reads CASSPRQGEDYEQYF. CDR3 in DNA: TGTGCCAGCAGCCCTCGACAGGGCGAGGACTACGAGCAGTACTTC.

There are many counts of this clonotype. The CDR3 spells CSARAGGGETQYF. The CDR3 DNA follows: TGCAGTGCTAGAGCCGGGGGCGGAGAGACCCAGTACTTC. The genes are TRBV20-1 and TRBJ2-5; D could derive from TRBD1 or TRBD2 (6 bases each). V gave up 1 base and J gave up 4 bases, with 10 bases separating them. Germline CDR1 DFQATT, CDR2 SNEGSKA (reference sequence). This CDR3 region has 13 residues.

There are many counts of this clonotype. The chain couples TRBV28 to TRBJ2-7; perhaps TRBD1 as D (5 bases). V gave up 6 bases and J gave up 0 bases, with 12 bases separating them. Germline lookup yields CDR1 MDHEN and CDR2 SYDVKM. The CDR3 has 14 amino acids. Here the CDR3 DNA reads TGTGCCAGCAGGCCAGGGTTTCACTCCTACGAGCAGTACTTC. Its protein product is CASRPGFHSYEQYF.

This clonotype was detected many times. The rearrangement uses TRBV20-1 and TRBJ2-3; D call uncertain. CDR1 and CDR2 (germline): DFQATT, SNEGSKA (reference sequence). Trimming removed 2 bases at V and 6 bases at J, with 6 bases between. CDR3 length: 11 amino acids. The CDR3 here is CSARLGDTQYF. For the CDR3, the DNA is TGCAGTGCTAGATTGGGGGATACGCAGTATTTT.

The V gene is TRBV7-3, the J gene TRBJ2-1; 9 nucleotides align to TRBD1. The CDR3 has 15 residues. The junction had 7 bases not matched to a gene; V was cut back by 6 bases and J by 4 bases. The V gene's germline CDR1 is SGHTA and CDR2 FQGTGA. The CDR3 is CASRTGTGFYNEQFF. CDR3 DNA sequence: TGTGCCAGCAGAACCGGGACAGGGTTTTACAATGAGCAGTTCTTC.

This chain connects TRBV12-3 or TRBV12-4 to TRBJ1-2, with D possibly TRBD1 on 6 matching bases. CDR3 length: 14 amino acids. V lost 6 bases and J lost 4, with 15 bases in between. The CDR3 sequence is CASRPGQGSYGYTF. DNA for the CDR3: TGTGCCAGCAGACCGGGACAAGGATCCTATGGCTACACCTTC.

This rearrangement joins TRBV30 to TRBJ1-1, with no clear D. V was trimmed by 5 bases and J by 4 bases, leaving 8 bases between them. The CDR3 has 11 amino acids. Germline-derived CDR1 and CDR2 are GTSNPN and SVGIG (reference sequence). The CDR3 sequence is CAWAAGTEAFF. As DNA, the CDR3 is TGTGCCTGGGCCGCTGGCACTGAAGCTTTCTTT. The variable domain in full, completed from reference TRBV30 and TRBJ1-1, reads SQTIHQWPATLVQPVGSPLSLECTVEGTSNPNLYWYRQAAGRGLQLLFYSVGIGQISSEVPQNLSASRPQDRQFILSSKKLLLSDSGFYLCAWAAGTEAFFGQGTRLTVV.

This clonotype was seen ten or more times. This sequence joins TRBV28 and TRBJ2-5; 11 bases agree with TRBD1. Trimming took 5 bases from V and 2 from J; bases not matched to a gene: 4. This CDR3 is 15 amino acids long. Germline CDR1 MDHEN, CDR2 SYDVKM. CDR3 sequence: CASSTWDRGQETQYF. The CDR3 nucleotides are TGTGCCAGCAGTACCTGGGACAGGGGGCAAGAGACCCAGTACTTC. The full variable domain, rest sourced from reference TRBV28 and TRBJ2-5, is DVKVTQSSRYLVKRTGEKVFLECVQDMDHENMFWYRQDPGLGLRLIYFSYDVKMKEKGDIPEGYSVSREKKERFSLILESASTNQTSMYLCASSTWDRGQETQYFGPGTRLLVL.

The rearrangement links TRBV27 to TRBJ2-3; TRBD2 aligns across 9 bases. The CDR3 loop spans 15 amino acids. With V trimmed by 3 bases and J by 2 bases, 3 bases remained unmatched. Germline CDR1 MNHEY, CDR2 SMNVEV (reference sequence). The CDR3 region is CASSFRLADTDTQYF. CDR3 coding DNA: TGTGCCAGCAGTTTCAGACTAGCGGACACAGATACGCAGTATTTT.

This clonotype came up a few times. The J gene is TRBJ2-1, the V gene TRBV5-4; TRBD2 aligns across 8 bases. The DNA matches TRBJ2-5 better at its end, which makes the J call doubtful. The V gene's germline CDR1 is SGHNT and CDR2 YYREEE (reference sequence). This CDR3 spans 16 amino acids. For the CDR3, the DNA is TGTGCCAGCAGCTTATACCGGGAGGGCCGACGAGAGACCCAGTACTTC. This gives the protein CASSLYREGRRETQYF.

This sequence joins TRBV14 and TRBJ2-5; 13 nucleotides match TRBD2. The CDR3 consists of 16 residues. Losses at the gene ends were 4 bases for V and 4 bases for J; bases not matched to a gene: 6. Germline V gives CDR1 SGHDN, CDR2 FVKESK. The CDR3 DNA reads as TGTGCCAGCAGCCGACCCGGACTAGCGGGAGCAGAGACCCAGTACTTC. Residues: CASSRPGLAGAETQYF.

The chain couples TRBV12-3 or TRBV12-4 to TRBJ2-2; no clear D. CDR3 size: 14 residues. V lost 6 bases and J 4 bases, leaving 12 bases between the germline ends. The CDR3 DNA follows: TGTGCCAGCAGCTTAAGACCGCTCACCGGGGAGCTGTTTTTT. Its translation is CASSLRPLTGELFF.

CDR3 in DNA: TGTGCCAGCAGCCAAGGGGTCGGTGAGAACTCCTATGGCTACACCTTC. Its translation: CASSQGVGENSYGYTF. This chain links TRBV4-2 with TRBJ1-2; the D is unclear. V lost 1 base and J lost 4, with 16 bases in between. Germline CDR1 and CDR2: LGHNA and YNFKEQ. The CDR3 sequence is 16 residues long.

This clonotype was seen ten or more times. The rearrangement uses TRBV30 and TRBJ1-2; no firm D call. The V end lost 0 bases, the J end lost 1 base, and 6 bases lay between the germline ends. CDR3 size: 13 residues. Germline V CDR1 and CDR2: GTSNPN, SVGIG (reference sequence). The CDR3 loop is CAWSVDNNYGYTF. In nucleotides, the CDR3 is TGTGCCTGGAGTGTAGACAATAACTATGGCTACACCTTC.

The chain recombines TRBV20-1 with TRBJ1-1, with TRBD1 as a possible D gene (5 bases). The CDR3 has 15 residues. V dropped 0 bases and J dropped 1 base, with 12 bases sitting between them. CDR1 DFQATT and CDR2 SNEGSKA come from the germline V gene (reference sequence). CDR3 residues: CSAREVGRANTEAFF. CDR3 bases: TGCAGTGCTAGAGAAGTAGGCAGGGCGAACACTGAAGCTTTCTTT.

This clonotype came up many times. Written as DNA, the CDR3 is TGTGCCAGCCTGACTAGCGGGAGCACAGATACGCAGTATTTT. As protein: CASLTSGSTDTQYF. The V and J genes are TRBV7-2 and TRBJ2-3, with 10 positions matching TRBD2. The CDR3 spans 14 residues. Germline V CDR1 and CDR2: SGHTA, FQGNSA. V gave up 8 bases and J gave up 0 bases; unmatched junction bases: 2.

In this sample, this clonotype turned up once. The J gene is TRBJ2-5, the V gene TRBV7-9; TRBD1 might be the D (7 bases). Germline V gene lookup returns CDR1 SEHNR and CDR2 FQNEAQ (reference sequence). The length of the CDR3 is 17 residues. The germline V and J ends were trimmed by 1 base and 2 bases, with 17 bases remaining between them. CDR3 coding DNA: TGTGCCAGCAGCTTAGTCCGCGGGACAGACGTACAAGAGACCCAGTACTTC. Amino acids: CASSLVRGTDVQETQYF.

This chain connects TRBV28 to TRBJ2-5, with 7 bases aligning to TRBD2. The CDR3 has 15 amino acids. CDR1 MDHEN and CDR2 SYDVKM come from the germline V gene. Losses at the gene ends were 5 bases for V and 5 bases for J; bases not matched to a gene: 11. Here the CDR3 DNA reads TGTGCCAGCAGTGGGGGGGACTCCCGCGGGGAGACCCAGTACTTC. It specifies CASSGGDSRGETQYF.

A few counts support this clonotype. The rearrangement uses TRBV11-3 and TRBJ1-5, with 11 bases fitting TRBD1. The trim removed 5 bases at V and 0 bases at J, leaving 9 bases unmatched. The V gene's germline CDR1 is SGHNT and CDR2 YENEEA. The CDR3 consists of 18 residues. CDR3 nucleotides: TGTGCCAGCAGCAACCGGGACAGGGGGATATATAGCAATCAGCCCCAGCATTTT. Its protein is CASSNRDRGIYSNQPQHF.

This clonotype showed up many times. The chain carries TRBV11-2 and TRBJ2-1; tentative D call: TRBD2 (5 bases). The CDR3 runs 16 residues. Germline V gene lookup returns CDR1 SGHAT and CDR2 FQNNGV. Trimming stripped 0 bases from V and 6 bases from J, with 15 bases between. The CDR3 loop reads CASSLDRFGILNEQFF. As DNA, the CDR3 is TGTGCCAGCAGCTTAGATCGCTTCGGGATTCTCAATGAGCAGTTCTTC.

This clonotype was detected ten times or more. This sequence joins TRBV7-2 and TRBJ2-7; 9 nucleotides align to TRBD2. This CDR3 spans 15 amino acids. Unmatched junction bases numbered 5, after V lost 5 bases and J lost 0 bases. Germline V gives CDR1 SGHTA, CDR2 FQGNSA. The chain's CDR3 is CASSTRTSVSYEQYF. Written as DNA, the CDR3 is TGTGCCAGCAGCACGCGGACTAGCGTCTCCTACGAGCAGTACTTC.

This clonotype has only a few counts. The gene calls are TRBV5-5 and TRBJ1-5; D may be TRBD1 (5 bases). With 4 bases removed from V and 3 bases from J, the gap between germline ends came to 17 bases. Germline V CDR1 and CDR2: SGHKS, YYEKEE (reference sequence). CDR3 length equals 16 residues. The CDR3: CASSLYGPGLNQPQHF. CDR3 bases: TGTGCCAGCAGCCTGTATGGTCCGGGGCTCAATCAGCCCCAGCATTTT.

This clonotype has ten or more counts. The V call is TRBV6-1, the J call TRBJ2-7, with a possible D match to TRBD2 (6 bases). The CDR3 totals 14 residues. V gave up 1 base and J gave up 2 bases, with 9 bases separating them. The germline V gene has CDR1 MNHNS and CDR2 SASEGT. CDR3 DNA sequence: TGTGCCAGCAGTGAAGGGCGGGGCCCCTACGAGCAGTACTTC. This encodes CASSEGRGPYEQYF.